These 10 T cell receptor beta chains originate from one sample sequenced in a study of T cells in Graves' hyperthyroidism and ophthalmopathy. TCR beta CDR3 region amplification was performed from RNA transcripts. TCR CDR3 regions were first amplified by RT-PCR with HTBI primers. TCRdb redid the calling of the multiplex PCR reads with MiXCR, one entry per CDR3 protein. The data show a few hundred thousand distinct CDR3 sequences, around 20% seen once. Specimen: blood. These receptors were collected from a woman aged 45-65 years with Graves' hyperthyroidism.

About this clonotype itself: This may be a read error: a much more frequent sequence differs by one nucleotide. The chain couples TRBV3-1 to TRBJ2-7; D might be TRBD2 (5 bases). The J call may be incorrect, as the DNA end agrees better with TRBJ2-1. The CDR3 runs 17 residues. Germline V gene data show CDR1 as LGHDT and CDR2 as YNNKEL (reference sequence). The CDR3 sequence: CASSQGTIRGFSYEQFF. CDR3 nucleotide sequence: TGTGCCAGCAGCCAAGGGACGATACGGGGTTTCTCCTACGAGCAGTTCTTC.

In its sample, this clonotype was seen many times. The J gene is TRBJ2-7, the V gene TRBV12-3 or TRBV12-4; D might be TRBD2 (5 bases). The CDR3 spans 13 residues. Trimming pared 6 bases from V and 6 bases from J, leaving 15 bases between. The CDR3 bases are TGTGCCAGCAGCACACTAGATTCTGGCGAGCAGTACTTC. Its protein is CASSTLDSGEQYF.

This chain connects TRBV27 to TRBJ1-4; D might be TRBD1 (5 bases). Germline CDR1 and CDR2: MNHEY and SMNVEV (reference sequence). The CDR3 runs 16 residues. Trimming pared 3 bases from V and 8 bases from J, leaving 19 bases between. DNA for the CDR3: TGTGCCAGCAGTTTCGGTCTCGGGGCCGGGGAGGAAAAACTGTTTTTT. Its translation: CASSFGLGAGEEKLFF.

This clonotype was counted a few times. The chain couples TRBV6-4 to TRBJ1-6; D gene uncertain. This CDR3 region has 14 residues. Trimming stripped 5 bases from V and 6 bases from J, with 11 bases between. The germline CDR1 and CDR2 sequences are MRHNA and SNTAGT. The CDR3 bases are TGTGCCAGCAGTTCGTCGTCAGCTAATTCACCCCTCCACTTT. Its protein product is CASSSSSANSPLHF.

This clonotype appeared a few times. J is TRBJ1-6 and V is TRBV19; 7 bases line up with TRBD1. Trimming at V came to 7 bases and at J to 7 bases, leaving 19 bases not matched to a gene. The CDR3 has 18 residues. The germline V gene has CDR1 LNHDA and CDR2 SQIVND (reference sequence). CDR3 nucleotides: TGTGCCAGTAACCCTGGGTTTAAAACCCGGGACAGCAATTCACCCCTCCACTTT. Its protein product is CASNPGFKTRDSNSPLHF.

This clonotype occurred many times. This sequence joins TRBV2 and TRBJ2-7; 8 nucleotides agree with TRBD1. There are 14 residues in the CDR3. In germline, CDR1 is SNHLY, CDR2 FYNNEI. Unmatched junction bases numbered 3, after V lost 5 bases and J lost 0 bases. The CDR3 DNA follows: TGTGCCAGCAGTAGACAGGGGCACTCCTACGAGCAGTACTTC. Translation gives CASSRQGHSYEQYF.

The chain has TRBV13 and TRBJ2-5; D is uncertain. V lost 5 bases and J 6 bases, leaving 7 bases between the germline ends. CDR3 size: 11 residues. The germline V gene encodes CDR1 PRHDT and CDR2 FYEKMQ (reference sequence). CDR3 DNA sequence: TGTGCCAGCAGCGTCACTCAGACCCAGTACTTC. It translates to CASSVTQTQYF.

Many counts were recorded for this clonotype. The CDR3 DNA is TGTGCCAGCAGCCAAGGGACTAGCTGGCGATGGGGAGGGGAGACCCAGTACTTC. Translation: CASSQGTSWRWGGETQYF. The gene calls are TRBV3-1 and TRBJ2-5, with 8 bases identical to TRBD2. Germline V lookup: CDR1 LGHDT, CDR2 YNNKEL (reference sequence). The length of the CDR3 is 18 residues. Trimming at V came to 1 base and at J to 5 bases, leaving 15 bases not matched to a gene.

The chain recombines TRBV6-5 with TRBJ1-1; perhaps TRBD1 as D (5 bases). This CDR3 is built from 15 residues. Trimming took 2 bases from V and 1 from J, leaving 11 bases between them. Per germline, CDR1 MNHEY and CDR2 SVGAGI. The CDR3 spells CASSYAKTANTEAFF. The CDR3 DNA reads TGTGCCAGCAGTTACGCGAAGACAGCGAACACTGAAGCTTTCTTT.

This clonotype was found many times. V and J are TRBV27 and TRBJ2-2, with 7 nucleotides matching TRBD1. V trimming: 2 bases; J trimming: 8 bases; junction bases outside the gene matches: 11. CDR1 is MNHEY, CDR2 SMNVEV, per germline (reference sequence). This CDR3 is built from 16 residues. The CDR3 coding sequence is TGTGCCAGCAGTTTACGGTCGACAGGGAGAAGGGGGGAGCTGTTTTTT. It is translated as CASSLRSTGRRGELFF.